This TCR beta chain was profiled in a study of blood T cell repertoires in COVID-19. On the study more broadly: The United States, Italy and Spain supplied acute and convalescent COVID-19 samples. PBMCs, B-cell-depleted T cells, or T cells were the source of the cDNA or gDNA that made up the material.

This clone was observed a single time. Per the original methods: Reference gene primer amplification gave estimated nucleated cell counts. Using immunoSEQ multiplex PCR, the repertoire was profiled, and TCRdb retains in-frame clones only, with some absent. D and trimming were read from the DNA, whereas the V and J calls and clone size are those reported in that table. The sample shows 210,000 or so clones, about 88% of them seen only once. The CDR3 loop spans 15 amino acids. In germline, CDR1 is MNHEY, CDR2 SVGAGI. V lost 0 bases and J 8 bases, leaving 16 bases between the germline ends. V gene TRBV6-5 combines with J gene TRBJ1-2, with D perhaps TRBD1 (6 bases). This TCR derives from a woman aged 60-75 years with acute or convalescent COVID-19. Input material: peripheral blood. The CDR3 DNA sequence: TGTGCCAGCAGTTACTCGATCGTAGGGGGTGGAGGCTACACCTTC. It encodes CASSYSIVGGGGYTF.